This T cell receptor (beta chain) originates from a study of PD-1 blockade in classical Hodgkin lymphoma. General study points: Unlike CD8+ TCR diversity, which did not rise significantly by C4D1, CD4+ TCR diversity did. Exclusion covered patients beginning nivolumab under 1 year post-ASCT.

Time point described: cycle 4 day 1 (C4D1), after 5 to 7 weeks of nivolumab. No patient escaped relapse after autologous stem cell transplantation, and brentuximab vedotin exposure varied. This CDR3 is 14 amino acids long. Trimming pared 0 bases from V and 4 bases from J, leaving 7 bases between. Germline CDR1 reads SGDLS; CDR2 reads YYNGEE. Details on this clone: Its antigen is not identified.

The data were produced by immunoSEQ multiplex PCR, yet TCRdb's version contains in-frame clones alone and is incomplete. Here the sample spans around 25,000 clones, about 70% being singletons. Sequencing was performed on peripheral blood mononuclear cells (PBMCs), taken before the fourth cycle of nivolumab. The clonotype was recovered from a human donor with classical Hodgkin lymphoma. This sequence joins TRBV9 and TRBJ1-4; D perhaps matches TRBD1 (5 bases). The CDR3 spells CASSVGGFNEKLFF. The DNA for the CDR3 is TGTGCCAGCAGCGTAGGGGGGTTTAATGAAAAACTGTTTTTT.